The source of this T cell receptor (beta chain) is a study of cytomegalovirus exposure and HLA in healthy donors. Study-level results: A list of approximately 160 TCR beta chains associated with cytomegalovirus was given. In vitro, a few CMV-associated chains proved specific for CMV antigens.

PCR employed 60 Vbeta and 13 Jbeta primers. Sequencing used immunoSEQ multiplex PCR; TCRdb keeps in-frame clones, though not all of them. The sample records approximately 110,000 clones, just under 80% being singletons. To note about this clone: Its antigen is undetermined.

Germline V gene data show CDR1 as MNHNY and CDR2 as SVGAGI (reference sequence). This CDR3 is 15 amino acids long. V was pared by 0 bases and J by 4 bases, with 1 base of the junction left unmatched. This TCR derives from a male donor in good health and CMV-seronegative. Sequencing used PBMCs. The chain carries TRBV6-6 and TRBJ2-2; 8 bases align to TRBD2. As DNA, the CDR3 is TGTGCCAGCAGTTACTCGGCGGGGGGCACCGGGGAGCTGTTTTTT. Amino acids: CASSYSAGGTGELFF.